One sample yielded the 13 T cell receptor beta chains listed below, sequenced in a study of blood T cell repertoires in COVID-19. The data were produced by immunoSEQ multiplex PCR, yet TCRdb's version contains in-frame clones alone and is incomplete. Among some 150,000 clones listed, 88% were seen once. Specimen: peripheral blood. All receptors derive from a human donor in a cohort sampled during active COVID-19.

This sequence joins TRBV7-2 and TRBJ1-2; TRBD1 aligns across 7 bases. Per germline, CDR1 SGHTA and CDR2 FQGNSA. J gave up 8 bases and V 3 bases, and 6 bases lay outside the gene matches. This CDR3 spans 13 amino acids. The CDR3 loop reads CASSFGQDGGYTF. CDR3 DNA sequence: TGTGCCAGCAGCTTTGGACAGGACGGAGGCTACACCTTC.

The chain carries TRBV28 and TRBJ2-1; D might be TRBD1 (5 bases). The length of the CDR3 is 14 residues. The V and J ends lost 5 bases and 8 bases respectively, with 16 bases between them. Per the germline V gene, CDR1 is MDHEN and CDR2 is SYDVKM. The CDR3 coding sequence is TGTGCCAGCAGTCCTCTTAGGGGCTTCGATGAGCAGTTCTTC. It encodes CASSPLRGFDEQFF.

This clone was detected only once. CDR3 sequence (DNA): TGTGCCAGCAGCCCCTCCCCAGTATTTCGGGTTAAAGAGACCCAGTACTTC. It yields the protein CASSPSPVFRVKETQYF. The genes are TRBV5-5 and TRBJ2-5; D is ambiguous. The V end lost 4 bases, the J end lost 3 bases, and 22 bases lay between the germline ends. The CDR3 totals 17 residues. The germline V gene encodes CDR1 SGHKS and CDR2 YYEKEE (reference sequence).

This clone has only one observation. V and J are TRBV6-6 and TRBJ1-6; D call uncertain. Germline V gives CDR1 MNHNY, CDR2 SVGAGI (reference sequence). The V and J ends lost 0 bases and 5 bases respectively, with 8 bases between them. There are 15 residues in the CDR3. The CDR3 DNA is TGTGCCAGCAGTTACTCACAGAAAAATAATTCACCCCTCCACTTT. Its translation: CASSYSQKNNSPLHF.

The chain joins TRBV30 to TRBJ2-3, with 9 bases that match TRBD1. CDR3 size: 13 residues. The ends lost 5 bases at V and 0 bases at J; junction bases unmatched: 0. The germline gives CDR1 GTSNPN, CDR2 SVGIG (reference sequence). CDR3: CAWGTGSTDTQYF. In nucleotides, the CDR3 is TGTGCCTGGGGGACAGGGAGCACAGATACGCAGTATTTT.

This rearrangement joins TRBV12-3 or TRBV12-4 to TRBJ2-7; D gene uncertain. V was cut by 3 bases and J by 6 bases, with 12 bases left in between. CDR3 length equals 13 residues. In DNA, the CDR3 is TGTGCCAGCAGTTTTGCGGTAGTAGGCGAGCAGTACTTC. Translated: CASSFAVVGEQYF.

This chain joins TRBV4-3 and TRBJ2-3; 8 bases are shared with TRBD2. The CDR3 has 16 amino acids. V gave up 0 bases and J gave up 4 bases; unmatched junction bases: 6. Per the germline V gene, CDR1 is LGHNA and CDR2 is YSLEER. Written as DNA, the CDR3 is TGCGCCAGCAGCCAAGAGGGACTAGTTGGCGCAGATACGCAGTATTTT. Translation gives CASSQEGLVGADTQYF.

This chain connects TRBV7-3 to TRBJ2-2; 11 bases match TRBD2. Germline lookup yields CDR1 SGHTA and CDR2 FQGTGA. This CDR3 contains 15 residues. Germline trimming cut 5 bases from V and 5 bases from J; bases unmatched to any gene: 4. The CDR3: CASSSGLAGTGELFF. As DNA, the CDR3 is TGTGCCAGCAGCAGCGGACTAGCGGGTACCGGGGAGCTGTTTTTT.

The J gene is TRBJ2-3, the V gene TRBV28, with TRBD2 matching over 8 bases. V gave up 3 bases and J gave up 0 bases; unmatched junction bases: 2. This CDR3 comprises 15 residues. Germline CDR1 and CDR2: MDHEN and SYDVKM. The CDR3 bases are TGTGCCAGCAGTTTTAGCGGGAAAAGCACAGATACGCAGTATTTT. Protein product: CASSFSGKSTDTQYF.

The CDR3 bases are TGTGCCACCAGTGATATTCTGGGGGGCTCCTACAATGAGCAGTTCTTC. This translates into CATSDILGGSYNEQFF. The J gene is TRBJ2-1, the V gene TRBV24-1, with D maybe TRBD2 (6 bases). The CDR3 is 16 residues long. Germline V gives CDR1 KGHDR, CDR2 SFDVKD. Trimming stripped 3 bases from V and 0 bases from J, with 11 bases between.

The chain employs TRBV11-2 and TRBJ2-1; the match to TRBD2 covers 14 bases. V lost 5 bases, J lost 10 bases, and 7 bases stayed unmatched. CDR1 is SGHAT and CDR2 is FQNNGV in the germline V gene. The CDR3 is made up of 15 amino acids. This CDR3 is CASSPGTSGRNEQFF. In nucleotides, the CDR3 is TGTGCCAGCAGCCCGGGGACTAGCGGGAGAAACGAGCAGTTCTTC.

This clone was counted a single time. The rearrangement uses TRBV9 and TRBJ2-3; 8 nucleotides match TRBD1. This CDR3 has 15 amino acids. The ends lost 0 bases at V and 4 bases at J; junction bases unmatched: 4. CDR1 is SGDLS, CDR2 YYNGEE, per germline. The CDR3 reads CASSVGAGGADTQYF. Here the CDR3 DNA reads TGTGCCAGCAGCGTAGGGGCAGGGGGCGCAGATACGCAGTATTTT.

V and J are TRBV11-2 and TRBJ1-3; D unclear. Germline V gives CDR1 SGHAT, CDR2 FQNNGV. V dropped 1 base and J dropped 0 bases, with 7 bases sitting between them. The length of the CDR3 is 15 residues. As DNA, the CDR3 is TGTGCCAGCAGCTTAGGGTCGAGCTCTGGAAACACCATATATTTT. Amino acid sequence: CASSLGSSSGNTIYF.